Following are 30 T cell receptor beta chains from one sample sequenced in a study of T cells in Graves' hyperthyroidism and ophthalmopathy. Amplification targeted TCR beta CDR3 regions from RNA transcripts. HTBI primers drove first-round RT-PCR of the TCR CDR3. TCRdb ran MiXCR on the multiplex PCR reads and lists one entry per CDR3 protein. Among about 600,000 distinct CDR3 sequences listed, more than 15% were seen once. Input material: blood. Receptors were obtained from a woman in her forties with Graves' ophthalmopathy.

At least ten counts were recorded for this clonotype. The genes are TRBV6-1 and TRBJ1-4, with 8 bases that match TRBD1. V trimming: 6 bases; J trimming: 3 bases; junction bases outside the gene matches: 9. Per germline, CDR1 MNHNS and CDR2 SASEGT. The CDR3 spans 16 residues. Here the CDR3 DNA reads TGTGCCAGCAGGGCAGGGGGCACGATAGCTAATGAAAAACTGTTTTTT. As protein: CASRAGGTIANEKLFF.

This clonotype was recorded many times. This chain uses TRBV28 with TRBJ2-5; TRBD2 agrees at 12 bases. Trimming took 5 bases from V and 6 from J; bases not matched to a gene: 4. This CDR3 is 14 amino acids long. Germline CDR1 and CDR2: MDHEN and SYDVKM. DNA of the CDR3: TGTGCCAGCAGTACCAGGACTAGCGGGAAGACCCAGTACTTC. It is translated as CASSTRTSGKTQYF. Full variable domain (outside the CDR3, taken from reference TRBV28 and TRBJ2-5): DVKVTQSSRYLVKRTGEKVFLECVQDMDHENMFWYRQDPGLGLRLIYFSYDVKMKEKGDIPEGYSVSREKKERFSLILESASTNQTSMYLCASSTRTSGKTQYFGPGTRLLVL.

The CDR3 here is CASSPGDSGNEKLFF. As DNA, the CDR3 is TGCGCCAGCAGCCCCGGGGACAGCGGGAATGAAAAACTGTTTTTT. The rearrangement links TRBV5-1 to TRBJ1-4; 7 nucleotides align to TRBD1. The CDR3 sequence is 15 residues long. Germline values: CDR1 SGHRS, CDR2 YFSETQ. With 4 bases clipped from V and 5 bases from J, the junction kept 8 bases outside the gene matches.

The V call is TRBV27, the J call TRBJ1-6; D perhaps matches TRBD1 (5 bases). Germline CDR1 is MNHEY and CDR2 is SMNVEV (reference sequence). V was trimmed by 2 bases and J by 1 base, leaving 18 bases between them. This CDR3 has 19 residues. CDR3 bases: TGTGCCAGCAGTTTACTGGGGGTTGGTTGGAGATCCTATAATTCACCCCTCCACTTT. Its protein product is CASSLLGVGWRSYNSPLHF.

This clonotype was seen repeatedly, ten times or more. The gene calls are TRBV27 and TRBJ2-7, with 7 bases fitting TRBD1. The V segment lost 5 bases and the J segment 0 bases; nucleotides outside the gene matches: 10. Germline loops: CDR1 MNHEY, CDR2 SMNVEV (reference sequence). The CDR3 is made up of 16 amino acids. This CDR3 reads CASSLARGTASYEQYF. CDR3 coding DNA: TGTGCCAGCAGTCTGGCAAGGGGGACAGCCTCCTACGAGCAGTACTTC.

The chain uses TRBV5-1 and TRBJ2-5; perhaps D is TRBD1 or TRBD2 (6 bases each). This CDR3 is built from 14 residues. The germline CDR1 and CDR2 sequences are SGHRS and YFSETQ. V dropped 5 bases and J dropped 8 bases, with 19 bases sitting between them. The DNA for the CDR3 is TGCGCCAGCAGGGCGGGCCAGGAGGGGACAACCCAGTACTTC. Residues: CASRAGQEGTTQYF.

This clonotype appeared many times. The chain uses TRBV19 and TRBJ1-2, with 7 bases fitting TRBD1. Germline V gene data show CDR1 as LNHDA and CDR2 as SQIVND (reference sequence). With 7 bases clipped from V and 7 bases from J, the junction kept 15 bases outside the gene matches. This CDR3 spans 15 amino acids. CDR3 sequence: CASTPNEEGGFGYTF. CDR3 sequence (DNA): TGTGCCAGTACCCCAAACGAAGAAGGGGGCTTTGGCTACACCTTC.

This clonotype was picked up many times. The chain combines TRBV5-1 with TRBJ2-1, with 7 bases fitting TRBD1. The germline CDR1 and CDR2 sequences are SGHRS and YFSETQ. V lost 4 bases and J lost 4; bases outside the gene matches: 11. This CDR3 has 16 residues. The CDR3 nucleotides are TGCGCCAGCAGCGGATCGGTGACAGGGCGTTACAATGAGCAGTTCTTC. This encodes CASSGSVTGRYNEQFF.

This clonotype was counted a few times. The chain carries TRBV4-1 and TRBJ2-7; possibly TRBD2 for D (5 bases). Trimming pared 0 bases from V and 3 bases from J, leaving 9 bases between. Germline assignment: CDR1 MGHRA and CDR2 YSYEKL. The CDR3 length is 14 residues. CDR3 region: CASSQEASSYEQYF. CDR3 in DNA: TGCGCCAGCAGCCAAGAAGCTAGCAGCTACGAGCAGTACTTC.

This chain joins TRBV29-1 and TRBJ2-7; D gene uncertain. Germline-derived CDR1 and CDR2 are SQVTM and ANQGSEA. Trimming took off 4 bases at V and 4 bases at J, with 14 bases between the two ends. CDR3 length equals 13 residues. CDR3 in amino acids: CSVGSGMGYEQYF. The CDR3 nucleotides are TGCAGCGTTGGGTCTGGGATGGGTTACGAGCAGTACTTC.

This clonotype has at least ten counts. The rearrangement uses TRBV3-1 and TRBJ1-6; D remains unclear. Germline values: CDR1 LGHDT, CDR2 YNNKEL (reference sequence). Trimming left V 4 bases short and J 13 bases short, with 14 bases between. CDR3 size: 13 residues. CDR3 amino acids: CASSLLDRGPLHF. The CDR3 DNA reads TGTGCCAGCAGCCTGTTGGACCGTGGGCCCCTCCACTTT.

The rearrangement links TRBV4-2 to TRBJ2-5, with a possible D match to TRBD1 (6 bases). CDR3 length: 15 residues. Deletions cut 4 bases from V and 0 bases from J, with 12 bases between. Germline V lookup: CDR1 LGHNA, CDR2 YNFKEQ. CDR3 sequence reads: CASSRTQGYQETQYF. CDR3 DNA sequence: TGTGCCAGCAGCCGGACCCAGGGGTACCAAGAGACCCAGTACTTC.

This clonotype appeared many times. For the CDR3, the DNA is TGTGCCAGCAGTTTCCGGAGCTCCTACAATGAGCAGTTCTTC. Its protein product is CASSFRSSYNEQFF. This chain joins TRBV28 and TRBJ2-1, with D unresolved. There are 14 residues in the CDR3. Trimming left V 3 bases short and J 0 bases short, with 6 bases between. Germline lookup yields CDR1 MDHEN and CDR2 SYDVKM.

This rearrangement joins TRBV24-1 to TRBJ2-1; D remains ambiguous. The germline gives CDR1 KGHDR, CDR2 SFDVKD. Trimming cost V 2 bases and J 7 bases, with 2 bases left between them. The CDR3 extends over 11 amino acids. CDR3 DNA: TGTGCCACCAGTGATTGGAATGAGCAGTTCTTC. Protein sequence: CATSDWNEQFF.

The rearrangement joins TRBV5-5 to TRBJ1-1; possible D gene TRBD1, 6 bases. Trimming removed 1 base at V and 4 bases at J, with 17 bases between. This CDR3 spans 16 amino acids. Germline loops: CDR1 SGHKS, CDR2 YYEKEE (reference sequence). CDR3 DNA: TGTGCCAGCAGCTTGCGCTCTAGGGGGTTGGCCACTGAAGCTTTCTTT. Its translation: CASSLRSRGLATEAFF. The full variable domain, with the rest looked up from reference TRBV5-5 and TRBJ1-1, is DAGVTQSPTHLIKTRGQQVTLRCSPISGHKSVSWYQQVLGQGPQFIFQYYEKEERGRGNFPDRFSARQFPNYSSELNVNALLLGDSALYLCASSLRSRGLATEAFFGQGTRLTVV.

This clonotype was seen ten or more times. The chain uses TRBV7-8 and TRBJ1-5, with D uncertain. Germline CDR1 is SGHVS and CDR2 is FQNEAQ. V lost 1 base, J lost 0 bases, and 10 bases lay in between. The CDR3 spans 16 residues. The CDR3: CASSLGDMNSNQPQHF. CDR3 bases: TGTGCCAGCAGCTTAGGAGACATGAATAGCAATCAGCCCCAGCATTTT.

This clonotype was counted many times. This chain links TRBV6-1 with TRBJ2-5, with a possible D match to TRBD2 (6 bases). CDR1 is MNHNS and CDR2 is SASEGT in the germline V gene. This CDR3 has 14 amino acids. The ends were cut back, 4 bases at V and 5 bases at J, with 14 bases in the middle. In DNA form, the CDR3 reads TGTGCCAGCAGTGTATCCCGGGACTGGGAGACCCAGTACTTC. It encodes CASSVSRDWETQYF.

This clonotype was seen ten or more times. Here the CDR3 reads CASSEGPRVSEQFF. For the CDR3, the DNA is TGTGCCAGCAGTGAAGGACCCAGGGTGTCGGAGCAGTTCTTC. The chain combines TRBV2 with TRBJ2-1; D may be TRBD1 (5 bases). The CDR3 is 14 amino acids. Trimming took 1 base from V and 10 from J, leaving 14 bases between them. The germline V gene has CDR1 SNHLY and CDR2 FYNNEI.

In its sample, this clonotype was seen a few times. As DNA, the CDR3 is TGTGCCATCAGTCCGGGGCGGGGGACCGACGAGCAGTACTTC. Encoded protein: CAISPGRGTDEQYF. The chain carries TRBV10-3 and TRBJ2-7, with 7 bases fitting TRBD2. CDR3 size: 14 residues. The germline CDR1 and CDR2 sequences are ENHRY and SYGVKD. The trim removed 5 bases at V and 5 bases at J, leaving 9 bases unmatched.

In its sample, this clonotype was seen many times. The genes are TRBV20-1 and TRBJ1-5; D call uncertain. CDR3 length: 15 residues. V was trimmed by 5 bases and J by 4 bases, leaving 18 bases between them. Germline V CDR1 and CDR2: DFQATT, SNEGSKA (reference sequence). In nucleotides, the CDR3 is TGCAGTGCTTGGGTTGGGTCTGGACGAAATCAGCCCCAGCATTTT. It specifies CSAWVGSGRNQPQHF.

This clonotype has only a few counts. J is TRBJ2-1 and V is TRBV20-1, with D perhaps matching TRBD1 (5 bases). The V gene's germline CDR1 is DFQATT and CDR2 SNEGSKA (reference sequence). Trimming pared 1 base from V and 6 bases from J, leaving 22 bases between. The CDR3 covers 17 residues. The CDR3 DNA reads as TGCAGTGCTAGAGCCCCCGACCGGCAGGGTTGGAGCAATGAGCAGTTCTTC. This encodes CSARAPDRQGWSNEQFF.

The V call is TRBV4-1, the J call TRBJ2-1; D may be TRBD1 (6 bases). V was pared by 4 bases and J by 4 bases, with 11 bases between. The CDR3 contains 14 residues. Germline V gene data show CDR1 as MGHRA and CDR2 as YSYEKL. Here the CDR3 reads CASSRGGQYNEQFF. The CDR3 DNA sequence: TGCGCCAGCAGCCGGGGTGGACAGTACAATGAGCAGTTCTTC.

As DNA, the CDR3 is TGTGCCAGCAGCCAAGGACTAGACCCACTTATCACAGATACGCAGTATTTT. It specifies CASSQGLDPLITDTQYF. The V and J genes are TRBV4-2 and TRBJ2-3, with a weak D call TRBD2 (6 bases). Germline CDR1 and CDR2: LGHNA and YNFKEQ. The CDR3 covers 17 residues. V lost 1 base, J lost 2 bases, and 16 bases lay in between.

This clonotype occurred many times. V is TRBV2 and J is TRBJ2-2; the D is unclear. CDR1 and CDR2 (germline): SNHLY, FYNNEI. V gave up 6 bases and J gave up 5 bases, with 16 bases separating them. CDR3 length: 15 residues. DNA for the CDR3: TGTGCCAGCAGGTCCTCGCGCCAAAGTACCGGGGAGCTGTTTTTT. As protein: CASRSSRQSTGELFF.

This clonotype was seen a few times. This rearrangement joins TRBV5-1 to TRBJ2-5; tentatively, D is TRBD2 (7 bases). V was pared by 4 bases and J by 2 bases, with 21 bases between. Germline V gene sequence: CDR1 SGHRS, CDR2 YFSETQ. The CDR3 loop spans 17 amino acids. The CDR3 DNA follows: TGCGCCAGCAGCCCGTTCGGGGGGCAACGGGGTCAAGAGACCCAGTACTTC. It codes for CASSPFGGQRGQETQYF.

The chain is built from TRBV12-3 or TRBV12-4 and TRBJ2-4, with 7 positions matching TRBD1. The CDR3 extends over 16 amino acids. Trimming removed 5 bases from V and 0 bases from J; junction bases left unmatched: 7. In DNA, the CDR3 is TGTGCCAGCAGTCCACAGGGGACGGTAGCCAAAAACATTCAGTACTTC. This gives the protein CASSPQGTVAKNIQYF.

This clonotype was seen at least ten times. The chain couples TRBV3-1 to TRBJ1-2; D remains ambiguous. Germline V lookup: CDR1 LGHDT, CDR2 YNNKEL (reference sequence). The CDR3 is made up of 14 amino acids. Trimming pared 0 bases from V and 6 bases from J, leaving 11 bases between. This chain's CDR3 is CASSQDRLGNGYTF. Written as DNA, the CDR3 is TGTGCCAGCAGCCAAGATCGGCTTGGGAATGGCTACACCTTC.

With regard to this clonotype: A read error may be the cause here, since a much bigger clone is one base away. This rearrangement joins TRBV4-1 to TRBJ2-1; a weak D match, TRBD1 (5 bases). This CDR3 is 15 amino acids long. From germline, CDR1 is MGHRA and CDR2 YSYEKL. This CDR3 reads CASSQVPGQYNEQSF. CDR3 sequence (DNA): TGCGCCAGCAGCCAAGTCCCCGGACAATACAATGAGCAGTCCTTC.

The chain employs TRBV4-1 and TRBJ2-7, with 9 positions matching TRBD1. V trimming: 3 bases; J trimming: 3 bases; junction bases outside the gene matches: 6. The CDR3 is 15 residues long. CDR1 and CDR2 from the germline V gene are MGHRA and YSYEKL. CDR3 residues: CASSHLLTGGYEQYF. In nucleotides, the CDR3 is TGCGCCAGCAGCCACCTTTTGACAGGGGGCTACGAGCAGTACTTC.

This clonotype came up many times. The rearrangement uses TRBV30 and TRBJ2-3, with 8 bases lining up with TRBD2. CDR1 GTSNPN and CDR2 SVGIG come from the germline V gene (reference sequence). J gave up 4 bases and V 3 bases, and 3 bases lay outside the gene matches. CDR3 length: 13 residues. CDR3 loop: CAWRDGGADTQYF. DNA of the CDR3: TGTGCCTGGAGAGACGGGGGGGCAGATACGCAGTATTTT.